This TCR beta chain appears in the sequencing data of a study of identical twins. This clonotype was observed a handful of times. The target antigen is unknown. Findings of the study overall: Abundant beta clonotypes from cord blood had fewer insertions, unlike memory repertoires, which showed none.

From germline, CDR1 is SGHTA and CDR2 FQGNSA. V shed 5 bases and J shed 0 bases, with 20 bases lying between them. The CDR3 runs 18 residues. Template switching supplied a universal primer site; unique molecular identifiers were carried on the cDNA. TCRdb re-analysed the 5' RACE reads in MiXCR, keeping a single row per CDR3 protein. This table holds 1.5 million to 2 million distinct CDR3 sequences, about 30% found once. The sequence was collected from a newborn girl in good health. Sequencing was performed on cord blood. The rearrangement links TRBV7-2 to TRBJ1-5; D is undetermined. CDR3 sequence: CASSPGHKSLYSNQPQHF. DNA for the CDR3: TGTGCCAGCAGCCCTGGCCATAAAAGCTTATATAGCAATCAGCCCCAGCATTTT.